A single sample is the source of the 20 T cell receptor beta chains below, sequenced in a study of PD-1 blockade in classical Hodgkin lymphoma. After autologous stem cell transplantation all patients relapsed, and prior brentuximab vedotin exposure differed between cohorts. Assay: immunoSEQ multiplex PCR; the TCRdb copy retains only in-frame clones and omits some. The data hold just over 50,000 clones, with 73% observed a single time. The starting material was peripheral blood mononuclear cells (PBMCs), obtained before the second cycle of nivolumab. These receptors all stem from a human donor with classical Hodgkin lymphoma.

This clone was picked up a small number of times. The junction departs from germline at one end; a sequencing error may be responsible. This chain uses TRBV27 with TRBJ2-1; 12 nucleotides align to TRBD2. This CDR3 spans 17 amino acids. Germline assignment: CDR1 MNHEY and CDR2 SMNVEV (reference sequence). DNA for the CDR3: TGTGCCAGCAGTACTTCCCTCCTAGCGGGAGGGTACAGTGAGCAGTTCTTC. It encodes CASSTSLLAGGYSEQFF.

This sequence joins TRBV4-1 and TRBJ2-7; D not certain. Germline V gives CDR1 MGHRA, CDR2 YSYEKL. V was shortened by 4 bases and J by 0 bases, with 16 bases between the two germline ends. The CDR3 is made up of 16 amino acids. The CDR3 sequence: CASSPNGQPSSYEQYF. The DNA for the CDR3 is TGCGCCAGCAGCCCTAATGGGCAGCCGAGCTCCTACGAGCAGTACTTC.

J is TRBJ2-1 and V is TRBV30; possible D gene TRBD1, 6 bases. V lost 0 bases, J lost 6 bases, and 9 bases lay in between. This CDR3 region has 13 residues. Germline CDR1 GTSNPN, CDR2 SVGIG (reference sequence). The CDR3 region is CAWSVWDINEQFF. The CDR3 region has the DNA TGTGCCTGGAGTGTATGGGACATCAATGAGCAGTTCTTC.

This clone was recorded once. The chain recombines TRBV28 with TRBJ1-3; weak D call: TRBD1 (6 bases). Per the germline V gene, CDR1 is MDHEN and CDR2 is SYDVKM. The CDR3 is 17 amino acids. V gave up 0 bases and J gave up 3 bases, with 15 bases separating them. The CDR3 protein is CASSLWGTGRSGNTIYF. In DNA, the CDR3 is TGTGCCAGCAGTTTATGGGGAACAGGGAGAAGTGGAAACACCATATATTTT.

This clone appeared a single time. V gene TRBV7-6 combines with J gene TRBJ1-1, with D perhaps TRBD1 (5 bases). Trimming took off 2 bases at V and 1 base at J, with 8 bases between the two ends. Germline V gene lookup returns CDR1 SGHVS and CDR2 FNYEAQ. The CDR3 covers 14 residues. The CDR3 region is CASSLWGSNTEAFF. For the CDR3, the DNA is TGTGCCAGCAGCTTATGGGGGTCGAACACTGAAGCTTTCTTT.

The V gene is TRBV18, the J gene TRBJ2-1; 12 bases are shared with TRBD2. Per the germline V gene, CDR1 is KGHSH and CDR2 is LQKENI. Trimming at V came to 3 bases and at J to 5 bases, leaving 8 bases not matched to a gene. The CDR3 spans 17 residues. CDR3: CASSPRLAGAINNEQFF. CDR3 nucleotides: TGTGCCAGCTCACCTAGACTAGCGGGAGCGATCAACAATGAGCAGTTCTTC.

This chain uses TRBV7-9 with TRBJ1-4; D unresolved. The CDR3 consists of 15 residues. V gave up 7 bases and J gave up 4 bases, with 16 bases separating them. Looked up from germline, CDR1 is SEHNR and CDR2 is FQNEAQ (reference sequence). The DNA for the CDR3 is TGTGCCAGCACCCGGGTCCCCGCGCATAATGAAAAACTGTTTTTT. Protein sequence: CASTRVPAHNEKLFF.

The chain is built from TRBV19 and TRBJ1-2; D unclear. Trimming left V 4 bases short and J 2 bases short, with 11 bases between. Germline lookup yields CDR1 LNHDA and CDR2 SQIVND (reference sequence). This CDR3 comprises 14 residues. In nucleotides, the CDR3 is TGTGCCAGTAGTAATGCATTCACAAACTATGGCTACACCTTC. Amino acid sequence: CASSNAFTNYGYTF.

The rearrangement joins TRBV28 to TRBJ1-2, with D uncertain. The CDR3 runs 12 residues. The germline CDR1 and CDR2 sequences are MDHEN and SYDVKM. Between the trimmed V and J ends, which lost 6 bases and 4 bases, there was a span of 9 bases. For the CDR3, the DNA is TGTGCCAGCAGCCGGCCCGGCTATGGCTACACCTTC. Amino acids: CASSRPGYGYTF.

The V call is TRBV28, the J call TRBJ1-2; a weak D match, TRBD1 (6 bases). The CDR3 has 13 amino acids. The V gene lost 7 bases and the J gene lost 4 bases, with 13 bases spanning the gap. Germline-derived CDR1 and CDR2 are MDHEN and SYDVKM. In nucleotides, the CDR3 is TGTGCCAGCACCCAACAGGGTACCTATGGCTACACCTTC. It encodes CASTQQGTYGYTF.

The V call is TRBV6-5, the J call TRBJ1-2; tentative D call: TRBD1 (5 bases). The CDR3 is 13 residues long. V was cut by 6 bases and J by 6 bases, with 14 bases left in between. Looked up from germline, CDR1 is MNHEY and CDR2 is SVGAGI. CDR3 bases: TGTGCCAGCAGCGCAGGTGGGGGGAATGGCTACACCTTC. Translated, it gives CASSAGGGNGYTF.

The V and J genes are TRBV6-5 and TRBJ1-1; D possibly corresponds to TRBD1 (6 bases). Germline V CDR1 and CDR2: MNHEY, SVGAGI. V lost 1 base and J 0 bases, leaving 12 bases between the germline ends. This CDR3 contains 16 residues. The CDR3 region has the DNA TGTGCCAGCAGTTACTTGACAGGTCCCCTGAACACTGAAGCTTTCTTT. This gives the protein CASSYLTGPLNTEAFF.

There are a few counts of this clone. Different DNA sequences within this sample yield the same CDR3. The rearrangement links TRBV7-9 to TRBJ2-7, with 9 bases identical to TRBD1. CDR1 is SEHNR, CDR2 FQNEAQ, per germline (reference sequence). The ends lost 5 bases at V and 6 bases at J; junction bases unmatched: 8. The CDR3 length is 14 residues. CDR3 coding DNA: TGTGCCAGCAGCGACCGGACAGGGGCCGTCGAGCAGTACTTC. Translating it yields CASSDRTGAVEQYF.

The CDR3 reads CASSGYRTWGNTEAFF. CDR3 bases: TGTGCCAGCAGTGGCTACCGGACCTGGGGGAACACTGAAGCTTTCTTT. This chain uses TRBV6-4 with TRBJ1-1; no firm D call. V gave up 4 bases and J gave up 1 base, with 16 bases separating them. CDR3 length: 16 amino acids. Germline loops: CDR1 MRHNA, CDR2 SNTAGT.

This chain links TRBV7-6 with TRBJ2-4; TRBD1 agrees at 8 bases. V lost 6 bases to trimming and J lost 7 bases; unmatched junction nucleotides: 8. This CDR3 region has 14 residues. Germline values: CDR1 SGHVS, CDR2 FNYEAQ. CDR3 amino acids: CASSRTGGTNIQYF. Written as DNA, the CDR3 is TGTGCCAGCAGTCGTACAGGGGGGACGAACATTCAGTACTTC.

The chain joins TRBV18 to TRBJ2-7; 9 positions match TRBD2. From germline, CDR1 is KGHSH and CDR2 LQKENI. Unmatched junction bases numbered 14, after V lost 5 bases and J lost 6 bases. The length of the CDR3 is 16 residues. Written as DNA, the CDR3 is TGTGCCAGCTCAGTAGCGGGAGACCCTCTACTAGGCGAGCAGTACTTC. Translated, it gives CASSVAGDPLLGEQYF.

The V and J genes are TRBV29-1 and TRBJ2-3, with D possibly TRBD2 on 5 matching bases. CDR3 length: 13 amino acids. Trimming removed 7 bases from V and 1 base from J, with 12 bases in between. CDR1 is SQVTM and CDR2 is ANQGSEA in the germline V gene. The CDR3 DNA reads TGCAGCGCCACTTCGAGGGGCACAGATACGCAGTATTTT. Amino acid sequence: CSATSRGTDTQYF.

V is TRBV28 and J is TRBJ1-5, with D unclear. The CDR3 consists of 13 residues. Germline CDR1 reads MDHEN; CDR2 reads SYDVKM. Trimming pared 7 bases from V and 4 bases from J, leaving 11 bases between. The CDR3 region is CASTIPNNQPQHF. CDR3 bases: TGTGCCAGCACCATTCCAAATAATCAGCCCCAGCATTTT.

The chain employs TRBV27 and TRBJ2-1; tentatively, D is TRBD2 (6 bases). Germline CDR1 reads MNHEY; CDR2 reads SMNVEV (reference sequence). The CDR3 length is 15 residues. The ends were cut back, 4 bases at V and 7 bases at J, with 17 bases in the middle. CDR3 nucleotide sequence: TGTGCCAGCAGTTCGATGGCAACAGGACTAAATGAGCAGTTCTTC. It yields the protein CASSSMATGLNEQFF.

This clone was seen a single time. The chain employs TRBV2 and TRBJ1-1; D is unclear. Germline V lookup: CDR1 SNHLY, CDR2 FYNNEI. This CDR3 is 14 amino acids long. V lost 6 bases and J lost 6, with 17 bases in between. The CDR3 region has the DNA TGTGCCAGCAGCCCGCTTGGGTCTCGGGCTGAAGCTTTCTTT. The encoded protein is CASSPLGSRAEAFF.